This paragraph reports one T cell receptor beta chain. Assay: immunoSEQ multiplex PCR; the TCRdb copy retains only in-frame clones and omits some. The sample consists of around 140,000 clones, 94% of them appearing once. The CDR3 has 13 amino acids. Looked up from germline, CDR1 is SGHNT and CDR2 is YYREEE (reference sequence). The V gene lost 0 bases and the J gene lost 7 bases, with 8 bases spanning the gap. The data belong to a study of control samples from healthy donors and cancer patients. The chain uses TRBV5-4 and TRBJ1-5; a possible D gene is TRBD1 (6 bases). This TCR was sampled from a man aged 40-50 years in good health. The sequenced sample was blood. DNA of the CDR3: TGTGCCAGCAGCTTGGACGGACAGCAGCCCCAGCATTTT. Encoded protein: CASSLDGQQPQHF.